These 9 T cell receptor beta chains originate from one sample sequenced in a study of cytomegalovirus exposure and HLA in healthy donors (dated by TCRdb to 2017 to 2019). Library prep was done by the immunoSEQ multiplex PCR assay. The multiplex PCR relied on a mix of 60 forward primers for TCR Vbeta segments and 13 reverse primers for TCR Jbeta segments. The table was pulled from immuneACCESS by TCRdb, which kept in-frame rearrangements only. Such tables lose some clones; where checked, under half of the loss comes from unresolved V genes, and the rest has no known cause. The sample records approximately 190,000 clones, around 87% of which are singletons. The ten largest clones take up over 1% of the sample. The sequencing input was PBMCs. The receptors here all came from a man aged 25 to 45 in good health and CMV-seronegative.

J is TRBJ2-3 and V is TRBV7-2, with a weak D call TRBD2 (7 bases). Germline CDR1 and CDR2: SGHTA and FQGNSA. V lost 5 bases and J 0 bases, leaving 12 bases between the germline ends. The CDR3 has 15 amino acids. This CDR3 reads CASSRGGLSTDTQYF. The CDR3 DNA sequence: TGTGCCAGCAGCCGCGGGGGCCTTAGCACAGATACGCAGTATTTT. Variable domain in full (rest from reference TRBV7-2 and TRBJ2-3): GAGVSQSPSNKVTEKGKDVELRCDPISGHTALYWYRQSLGQGLEFLIYFQGNSAPDKSGLPSDRFSAERTGGSVSTLTIQRTQQEDSAVYLCASSRGGLSTDTQYFGPGTRLTVL.

This rearrangement joins TRBV28 to TRBJ2-5, with 7 bases aligning to TRBD2. The CDR3 sequence is 14 residues long. J lost 5 bases, V lost 6 bases, and 9 bases had no gene match. The germline CDR1 and CDR2 sequences are MDHEN and SYDVKM. The CDR3 DNA reads TGTGCCAGCAGAAAAACCAGGGAGGGGGAGACCCAGTACTTC. Protein sequence: CASRKTREGETQYF.

The genes are TRBV7-8 and TRBJ2-3; TRBD2 matches at 8 bases. Unmatched junction bases numbered 10, after V lost 4 bases and J lost 4 bases. The CDR3 is 16 amino acids. Per the germline V gene, CDR1 is SGHVS and CDR2 is FQNEAQ. The CDR3 nucleotides read TGTGCCAGCAGCTCCCTCCAGCGGGAGATCTCAGATACGCAGTATTTT. Its translation: CASSSLQREISDTQYF. The full variable domain, in which reference TRBV7-8 and TRBJ2-3 provide the parts outside the CDR3, is GAGVSQSPRYKVAKRGQDVALRCDPISGHVSLFWYQQALGQGPEFLTYFQNEAQLDKSGLPSDRFFAERPEGSVSTLKIQRTQQEDSAVYLCASSSLQREISDTQYFGPGTRLTVL.

This clone has more than one count but fewer than ten. V and J are TRBV28 and TRBJ1-1, with a tentative D call TRBD1 (6 bases). The CDR3 length is 16 residues. Trimming stripped 5 bases from V and 1 base from J, with 17 bases between. CDR1 is MDHEN and CDR2 is SYDVKM in the germline V gene. The chain's CDR3 is CASSATGRRRNTEAFF. The DNA for the CDR3 is TGTGCCAGCAGTGCGACAGGCCGACGACGGAACACTGAAGCTTTCTTT.

The chain carries TRBV6-1 and TRBJ1-5; tentative D call: TRBD1 (6 bases). The germline V gene encodes CDR1 MNHNS and CDR2 SASEGT. The V end was cut by 4 bases, the J end by 3 bases, with 10 bases between. The CDR3 contains 14 residues. The CDR3 DNA reads TGTGCCAGCAGTGCCGGGGGGCTCAATCAGCCCCAGCATTTT. This translates into CASSAGGLNQPQHF.

The chain uses TRBV5-1 and TRBJ2-1, with a tentative D call TRBD1 (5 bases). The germline V gene has CDR1 SGHRS and CDR2 YFSETQ. V lost 0 bases, J lost 1 base, and 14 bases lay in between. There are 17 residues in the CDR3. CDR3 in DNA: TGCGCCAGCAGCTTGGGTTCCAGGGAATCATCCTACAATGAGCAGTTCTTC. It is translated as CASSLGSRESSYNEQFF. Full variable domain (outside the CDR3, taken from reference TRBV5-1 and TRBJ2-1): KAGVTQTPRYLIKTRGQQVTLSCSPISGHRSVSWYQQTPGQGLQFLFEYFSETQRNKGNFPGRFSGRQFSNSRSEMNVSTLELGDSALYLCASSLGSRESSYNEQFFGPGTRLTVL.

The rearrangement uses TRBV2 and TRBJ2-2, with 7 nucleotides matching TRBD1. The CDR3 has 15 residues. Losses at the gene ends were 5 bases for V and 0 bases for J; bases not matched to a gene: 3. Germline V gives CDR1 SNHLY, CDR2 FYNNEI. CDR3 residues: CASSQTGSNTGELFF. DNA of the CDR3: TGTGCCAGCAGTCAGACAGGGTCGAACACCGGGGAGCTGTTTTTT. Looking up the rest from reference TRBV2 and TRBJ2-2 gives the full variable domain: EPEVTQTPSHQVTQMGQEVILRCVPISNHLYFYWYRQILGQKVEFLVSFYNNEISEKSEIFDDQFSVERPDGSNFTLKIRSTKLEDSAMYFCASSQTGSNTGELFFGEGSRLTVL.

The CDR3 bases are TGTGCCAGCAGTTTCGGTTATAGCGGAACTTATTTCAATGAGCAGTTCTTC. It is translated as CASSFGYSGTYFNEQFF. The chain has TRBV27 and TRBJ2-1; D perhaps matches TRBD2 (6 bases). The CDR3 is made up of 17 amino acids. Trimming stripped 3 bases from V and 6 bases from J, with 21 bases between. Germline loops: CDR1 MNHEY, CDR2 SMNVEV (reference sequence).

The CDR3 bases are TGCGCCAGCAGTGGGGACAGCTCCTACGAGCAGTACTTC. Encoded protein: CASSGDSSYEQYF. This sequence joins TRBV10-1 and TRBJ2-7; 7 bases agree with TRBD1. The J segment lost 0 bases and the V segment lost 4 bases, leaving 0 bases of the junction unmatched. Germline values: CDR1 WNHNN, CDR2 SYGVQD (reference sequence). This CDR3 is built from 13 residues.